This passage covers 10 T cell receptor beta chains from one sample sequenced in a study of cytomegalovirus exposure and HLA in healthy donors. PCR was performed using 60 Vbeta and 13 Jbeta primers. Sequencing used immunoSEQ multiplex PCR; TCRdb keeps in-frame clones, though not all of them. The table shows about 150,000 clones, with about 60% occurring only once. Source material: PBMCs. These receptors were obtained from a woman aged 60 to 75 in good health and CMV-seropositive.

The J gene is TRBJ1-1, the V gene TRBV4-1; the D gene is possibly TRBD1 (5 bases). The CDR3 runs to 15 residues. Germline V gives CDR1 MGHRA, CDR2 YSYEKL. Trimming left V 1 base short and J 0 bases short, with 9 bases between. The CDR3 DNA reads TGCGCCAGCAGCCAAGCTTGGGGGGTGAACACTGAAGCTTTCTTT. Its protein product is CASSQAWGVNTEAFF.

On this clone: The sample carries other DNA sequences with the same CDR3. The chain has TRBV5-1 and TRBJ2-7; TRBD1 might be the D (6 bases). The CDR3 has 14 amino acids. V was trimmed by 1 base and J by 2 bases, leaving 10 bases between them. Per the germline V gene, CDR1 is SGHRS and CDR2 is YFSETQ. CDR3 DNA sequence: TGCGCCAGCAGCTTGCAGGACAGAACCTACGAGCAGTACTTC. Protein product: CASSLQDRTYEQYF.

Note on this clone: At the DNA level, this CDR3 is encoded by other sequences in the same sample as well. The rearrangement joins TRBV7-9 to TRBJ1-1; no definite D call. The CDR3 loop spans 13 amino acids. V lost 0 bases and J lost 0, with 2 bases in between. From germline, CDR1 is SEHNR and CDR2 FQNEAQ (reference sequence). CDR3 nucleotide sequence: TGTGCCAGCAGCTTAGCCATGAACACTGAAGCTTTCTTT. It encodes CASSLAMNTEAFF.

DNA for the CDR3: TGTGCCAGTAGTATTAGGCTAGCGGGAGGTACCTACAATGAGCAGTTCTTC. Amino acid sequence: CASSIRLAGGTYNEQFF. The chain has TRBV19 and TRBJ2-1; 11 positions agree with TRBD2. J lost 2 bases, V lost 3 bases, and 6 bases had no gene match. Germline V lookup: CDR1 LNHDA, CDR2 SQIVND (reference sequence). The CDR3 runs 17 residues.

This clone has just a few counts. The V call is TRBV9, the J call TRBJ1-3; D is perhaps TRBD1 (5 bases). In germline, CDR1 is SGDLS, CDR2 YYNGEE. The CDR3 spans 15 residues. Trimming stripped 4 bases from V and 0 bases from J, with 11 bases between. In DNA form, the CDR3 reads TGTGCCAGCAGCCCACGACAGCGCTCTGGAAACACCATATATTTT. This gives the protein CASSPRQRSGNTIYF.

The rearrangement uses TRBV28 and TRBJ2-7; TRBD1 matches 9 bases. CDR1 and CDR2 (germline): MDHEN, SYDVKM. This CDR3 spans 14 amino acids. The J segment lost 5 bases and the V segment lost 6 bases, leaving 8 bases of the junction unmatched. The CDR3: CASRATGTGNEQYF. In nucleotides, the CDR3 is TGTGCCAGCAGGGCTACCGGGACAGGGAACGAGCAGTACTTC.

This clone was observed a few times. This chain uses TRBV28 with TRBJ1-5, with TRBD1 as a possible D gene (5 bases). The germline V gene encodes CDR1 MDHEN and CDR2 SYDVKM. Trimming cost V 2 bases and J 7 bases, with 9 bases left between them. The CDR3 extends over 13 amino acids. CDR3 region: CASSLTRVQPQHF. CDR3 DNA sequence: TGTGCCAGCAGTTTAACCAGGGTCCAGCCCCAGCATTTT.

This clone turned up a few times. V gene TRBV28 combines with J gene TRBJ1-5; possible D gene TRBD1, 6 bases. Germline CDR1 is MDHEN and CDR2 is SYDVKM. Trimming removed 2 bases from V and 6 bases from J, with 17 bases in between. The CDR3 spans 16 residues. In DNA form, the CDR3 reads TGTGCCAGCAGTTTAGGGGCGGGGGGCGTTGGTCAGCCCCAGCATTTT. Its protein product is CASSLGAGGVGQPQHF. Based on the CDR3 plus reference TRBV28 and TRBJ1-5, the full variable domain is DVKVTQSSRYLVKRTGEKVFLECVQDMDHENMFWYRQDPGLGLRLIYFSYDVKMKEKGDIPEGYSVSREKKERFSLILESASTNQTSMYLCASSLGAGGVGQPQHFGDGTRLSIL.

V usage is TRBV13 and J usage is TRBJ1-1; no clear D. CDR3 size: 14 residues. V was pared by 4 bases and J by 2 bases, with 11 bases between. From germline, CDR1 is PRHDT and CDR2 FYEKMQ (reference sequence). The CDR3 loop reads CASSSGQTNTEAFF. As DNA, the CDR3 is TGTGCCAGCAGCTCAGGCCAGACAAACACTGAAGCTTTCTTT. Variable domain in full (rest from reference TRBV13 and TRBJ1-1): AAGVIQSPRHLIKEKRETATLKCYPIPRHDTVYWYQQGPGQDPQFLISFYEKMQSDKGSIPDRFSAQQFSDYHSELNMSSLELGDSALYFCASSSGQTNTEAFFGQGTRLTVV.

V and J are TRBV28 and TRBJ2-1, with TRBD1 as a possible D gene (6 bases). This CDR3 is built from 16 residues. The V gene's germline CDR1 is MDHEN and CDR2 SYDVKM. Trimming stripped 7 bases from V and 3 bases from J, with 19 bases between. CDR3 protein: CASIPTQGIGYNEQFF. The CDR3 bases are TGTGCCAGCATTCCAACACAGGGTATAGGCTACAATGAGCAGTTCTTC.